A selection of T cell receptor beta chains follows, all from one sample in a study of CD8 T cells in Susac syndrome. From the immunoSEQ multiplex PCR reads, TCRdb called clonotypes with MiXCR, one entry per CDR3 protein. This sample yields approximately 76,000 distinct CDR3 sequences, of which about 94% are seen a single time; 0.35% to 0.5% belongs to the top ten. The sequenced sample was CD8+ T cells from PBMCs. All receptors come from a human donor with multiple sclerosis. The CDR3 runs from the conserved cysteine through the conserved F or W. The order of the fields is J gene, clone size, D gene, V gene, CDR3 DNA, CDR3 protein. The D gene is left open where the match is weak. Clone size is stated in some rows and not others, as once, few, many or a class when expanded.

TRBJ2-2 - TRBD1 TRBV12-3/TRBV12-4 TGTGCCAGCAGTGGACAGGGGGCTCGGGACACCGGGGAGCTGTTTTTT CASSGQGARDTGELFF
TRBJ2-5 - - TRBV6-6 TGTGCCAGCAGTTACTCTCTGGGGGAGAAAGAGACCCAGTACTTC CASSYSLGEKETQYF
TRBJ1-1 - - TRBV5-1 TGCGCCAGCAGCTTATTGGGACATTCGAACACTGAAGCTTTCTTT CASSLLGHSNTEAFF
TRBJ2-1 once - TRBV29-1 TGCAGCGTTGCTCTCAACAATGAGCAGTTCTTC CSVALNNEQFF
TRBJ2-7 - TRBD1 TRBV4-3 TGCGCCAGCAGCCAAAACCCGGACAGGGGGCTGGACGAGCAGTACTTC CASSQNPDRGLDEQYF
TRBJ1-5 - TRBD1 TRBV2 TGTGCCAGCAGAGTGACAGGGGGCATGGAACAGCCCCAGCATTTT CASRVTGGMEQPQHF
TRBJ1-5 - - TRBV15 TGTGCCACCAGCAGAGGACCTTCGAATCAGCCCCAGCATTTT CATSRGPSNQPQHF
TRBJ2-2 - - TRBV27 TGTGCCAGCAGTCTAGGACTCTACACCGGGGAGCTGTTTTTT CASSLGLYTGELFF
TRBJ2-3 - - TRBV5-1 TGCGCCAGCAGCTTGGAGCGGGCTCAAGGGGTAGATACGCAGTATTTT CASSLERAQGVDTQYF
TRBJ2-5 - - TRBV27 TGTGCCAGCAAGGAGGGCTTACAAGAGACCCAGTACTTC CASKEGLQETQYF
TRBJ2-7 - TRBD1 TRBV29-1 TGCAGCGTTCTCAGCCGGGACAGGGGATGGGAGCAGTACTTC CSVLSRDRGWEQYF
TRBJ2-7 - - TRBV7-9 TGTGCCAGCAGCCCAACTAGCAAGTACGAGCAGTACTTC CASSPTSKYEQYF
TRBJ2-5 - TRBD2 TRBV27 TGTGCCAGCAGTTTAGGACTAGCGGGAGTCCGGACCCAGTACTTC CASSLGLAGVRTQYF
TRBJ2-7 - TRBD1 TRBV12-3/TRBV12-4 TGTGCCAGCCGTGGACAGGGCCAATACGAGCAGTACTTC CASRGQGQYEQYF
TRBJ1-3 - - TRBV7-9 TGTGCCTCGGACGGGCGGGGAGGAAACACCATATATTTT CASDGRGGNTIYF
TRBJ2-1 - TRBD2 TRBV7-8 TGTGCCAGCAGCTTAGGGTCCCTAGCGGGCCCTTACAATGAGCAGTTCTTC CASSLGSLAGPYNEQFF
TRBJ2-2 - - TRBV12-5 TGTGCTAGTGGTTTGCGGCAGGGGATCACCGGGGAGCTGTTTTTT CASGLRQGITGELFF
TRBJ2-1 - - TRBV5-4 TGTGCCAGCAGCCCCTGGCGGCGGGAGCAGTTCTTC CASSPWRREQFF
TRBJ2-1 - TRBD2 TRBV29-1 TGCAGCGTTGAAGTTCGGGGACGGGAGGGCATCAGCAATGAGCAGTTCTTC CSVEVRGREGISNEQFF
TRBJ2-1 - - TRBV7-9 TGTGCCAGCAGCTTCACGTTAAGCTCCTACAATGAGCAGTTCTTC CASSFTLSSYNEQFF
TRBJ1-1 few - TRBV29-1 TGCAGCGTTGGTCTCAGGGGGAACACTGAAGCTTTCTTT CSVGLRGNTEAFF
TRBJ2-2 - - TRBV27 TGTGCCAGCAGTTTACGTTTAGCGGCCGGGGAGCTGTTTTTT CASSLRLAAGELFF
TRBJ1-1 - - TRBV27 TGTGCCAGCACCCCGAACTCCAGGTCTGAAGCTTTCTTT CASTPNSRSEAFF
TRBJ2-2 - TRBD1 TRBV9 TGTGCCAGCAGCGTAGAATCAGGGGGGAACACCGGGGAGCTGTTTTTT CASSVESGGNTGELFF
TRBJ2-4 - TRBD1 TRBV15 TGTGCCACCAGCAATCGACAGGGCAAAAACATTCAGTACTTC CATSNRQGKNIQYF
TRBJ1-1 - - TRBV6-5 TGTGCCAGCAGCCCAGACGGGGCTGGCACTGAAGCTTTCTTT CASSPDGAGTEAFF
TRBJ2-1 - - TRBV27 TGTGCCAGCAGTGCCCACGGGCAGCAGTTCTTC CASSAHGQQFF
TRBJ1-1 - - TRBV4-1 TGCGCCAGCAGCCAAGATCCAGCCCCGAACACTGAAGCTTTCTTT CASSQDPAPNTEAFF
TRBJ1-5 - - TRBV4-1 TGCGCCAGCAGCCAAACGGGAGGAGAGGATCAGCCCCAGCATTTT CASSQTGGEDQPQHF